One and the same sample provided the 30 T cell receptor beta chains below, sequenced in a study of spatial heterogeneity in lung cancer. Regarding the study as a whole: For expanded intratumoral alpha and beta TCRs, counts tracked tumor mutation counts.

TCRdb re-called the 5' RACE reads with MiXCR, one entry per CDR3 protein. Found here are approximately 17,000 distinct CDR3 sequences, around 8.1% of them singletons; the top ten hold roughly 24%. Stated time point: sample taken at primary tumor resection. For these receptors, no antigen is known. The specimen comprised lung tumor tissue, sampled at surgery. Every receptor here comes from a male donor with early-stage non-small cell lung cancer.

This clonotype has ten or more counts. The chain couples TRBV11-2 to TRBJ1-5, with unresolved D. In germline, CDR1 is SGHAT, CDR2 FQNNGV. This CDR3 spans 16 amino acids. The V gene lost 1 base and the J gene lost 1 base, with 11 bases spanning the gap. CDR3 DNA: TGTGCCAGCAGCTTAGTGGAGGGTTTCAGCAATCAGCCCCAGCATTTT. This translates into CASSLVEGFSNQPQHF.

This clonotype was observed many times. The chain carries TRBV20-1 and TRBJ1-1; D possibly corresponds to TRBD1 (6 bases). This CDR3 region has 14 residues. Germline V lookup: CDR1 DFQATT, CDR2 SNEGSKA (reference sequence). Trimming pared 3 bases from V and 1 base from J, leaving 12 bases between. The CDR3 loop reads CSARKTGRNTEAFF. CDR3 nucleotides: TGCAGTGCTAGGAAAACAGGGAGGAACACTGAAGCTTTCTTT.

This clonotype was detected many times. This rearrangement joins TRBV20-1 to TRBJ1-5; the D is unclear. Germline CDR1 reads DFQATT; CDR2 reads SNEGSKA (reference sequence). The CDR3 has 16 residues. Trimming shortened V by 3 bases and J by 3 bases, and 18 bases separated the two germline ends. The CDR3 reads CSARGDWSPDNQPQHF. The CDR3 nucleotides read TGCAGTGCTAGGGGCGATTGGAGTCCGGACAATCAGCCCCAGCATTTT.

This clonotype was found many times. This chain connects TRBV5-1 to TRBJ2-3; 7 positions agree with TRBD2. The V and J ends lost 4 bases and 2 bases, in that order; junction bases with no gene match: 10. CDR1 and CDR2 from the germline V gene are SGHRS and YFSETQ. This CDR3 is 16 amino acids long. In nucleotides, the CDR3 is TGCGCCAGCAGCCCCCCCCTAGCGGCCATCACAGATACGCAGTATTTT. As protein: CASSPPLAAITDTQYF.

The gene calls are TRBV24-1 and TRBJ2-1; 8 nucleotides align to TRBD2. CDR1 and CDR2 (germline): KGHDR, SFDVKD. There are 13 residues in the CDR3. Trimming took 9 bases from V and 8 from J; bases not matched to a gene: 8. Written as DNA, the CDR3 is TGTGCCACCGCCGGGGTCGGGGGGGATGAGCAGTTCTTC. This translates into CATAGVGGDEQFF.

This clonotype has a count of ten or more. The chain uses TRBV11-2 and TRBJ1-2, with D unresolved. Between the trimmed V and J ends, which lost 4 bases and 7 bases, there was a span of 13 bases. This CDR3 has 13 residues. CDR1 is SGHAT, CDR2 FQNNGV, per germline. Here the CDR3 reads CASSSQWSTGYTF. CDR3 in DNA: TGTGCCAGCAGCTCCCAGTGGAGCACTGGCTACACCTTC.

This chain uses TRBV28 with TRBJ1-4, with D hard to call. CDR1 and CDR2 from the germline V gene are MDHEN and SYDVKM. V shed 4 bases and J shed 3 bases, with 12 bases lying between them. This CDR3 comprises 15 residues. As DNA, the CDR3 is TGTGCCAGCAGTTCCTTACAGAGAGCTAATGAAAAACTGTTTTTT. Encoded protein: CASSSLQRANEKLFF.

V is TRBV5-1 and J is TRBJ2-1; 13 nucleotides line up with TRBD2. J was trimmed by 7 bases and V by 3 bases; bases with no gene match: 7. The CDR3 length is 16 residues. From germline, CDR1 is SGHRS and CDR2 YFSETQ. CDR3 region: CASSSAGTSGANEQFF. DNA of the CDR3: TGCGCCAGCAGCTCTGCCGGGACTAGCGGGGCGAATGAGCAGTTCTTC. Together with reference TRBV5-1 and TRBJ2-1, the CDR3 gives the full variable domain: KAGVTQTPRYLIKTRGQQVTLSCSPISGHRSVSWYQQTPGQGLQFLFEYFSETQRNKGNFPGRFSGRQFSNSRSEMNVSTLELGDSALYLCASSSAGTSGANEQFFGPGTRLTVL.

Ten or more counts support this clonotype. CDR3 sequence reads: CASSLPRAGDTEAFF. The CDR3 DNA follows: TGTGCCAGCAGTTTACCCCGGGCGGGGGACACTGAAGCTTTCTTT. The chain is built from TRBV28 and TRBJ1-1, with D tentatively TRBD1 (5 bases). CDR3 length equals 15 residues. Deletions cut 2 bases from V and 3 bases from J, with 13 bases between. Germline values: CDR1 MDHEN, CDR2 SYDVKM.

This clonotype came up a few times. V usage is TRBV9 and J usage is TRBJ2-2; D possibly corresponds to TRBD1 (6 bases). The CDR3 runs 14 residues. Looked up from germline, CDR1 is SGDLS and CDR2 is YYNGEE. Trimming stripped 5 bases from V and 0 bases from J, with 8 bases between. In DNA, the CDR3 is TGTGCCAGCAGGCAGGGGTCGAACACCGGGGAGCTGTTTTTT. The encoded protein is CASRQGSNTGELFF.

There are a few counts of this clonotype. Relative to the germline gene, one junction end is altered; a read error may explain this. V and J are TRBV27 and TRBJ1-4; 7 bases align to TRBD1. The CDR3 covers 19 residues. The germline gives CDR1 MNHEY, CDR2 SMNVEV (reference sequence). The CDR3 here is CTSGRTTDRPTTTNEKLFF. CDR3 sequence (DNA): TGCACCAGCGGAAGGACGACGGACAGGCCGACTACAACTAATGAAAAACTGTTTTTT.

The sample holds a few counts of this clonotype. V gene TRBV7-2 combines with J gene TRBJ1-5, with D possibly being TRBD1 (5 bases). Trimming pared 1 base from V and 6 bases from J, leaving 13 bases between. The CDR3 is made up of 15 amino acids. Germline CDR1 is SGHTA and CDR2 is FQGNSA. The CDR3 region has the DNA TGTGCCAGCAGCTTAGGGGGAGGGGTGGGTCAGCCCCAGCATTTT. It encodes CASSLGGGVGQPQHF.

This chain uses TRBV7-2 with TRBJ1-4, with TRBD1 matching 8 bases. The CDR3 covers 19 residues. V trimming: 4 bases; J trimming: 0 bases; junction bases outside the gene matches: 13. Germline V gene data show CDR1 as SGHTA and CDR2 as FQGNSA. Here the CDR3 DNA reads TGTGCCAGCAGCTCGAACACCGGACAGGGAACAGCAACTAATGAAAAACTGTTTTTT. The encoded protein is CASSSNTGQGTATNEKLFF.

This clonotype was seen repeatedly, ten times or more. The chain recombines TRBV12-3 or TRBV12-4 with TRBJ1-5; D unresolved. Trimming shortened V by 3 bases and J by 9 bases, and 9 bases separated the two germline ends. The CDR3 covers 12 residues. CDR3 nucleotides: TGTGCCAGCAGTTTCATGCGCGGGCCCCAGCATTTT. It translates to CASSFMRGPQHF.

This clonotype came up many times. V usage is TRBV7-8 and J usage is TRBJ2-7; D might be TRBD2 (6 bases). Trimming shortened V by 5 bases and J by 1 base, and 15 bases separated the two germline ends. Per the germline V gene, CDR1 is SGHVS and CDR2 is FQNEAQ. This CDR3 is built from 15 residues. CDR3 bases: TGTGCCAGCAGCCAGAGTGCGGGGCTTTCCTACGAGCAGTACTTC. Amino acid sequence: CASSQSAGLSYEQYF. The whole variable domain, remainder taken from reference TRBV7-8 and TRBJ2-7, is GAGVSQSPRYKVAKRGQDVALRCDPISGHVSLFWYQQALGQGPEFLTYFQNEAQLDKSGLPSDRFFAERPEGSVSTLKIQRTQQEDSAVYLCASSQSAGLSYEQYFGPGTRLTVT.

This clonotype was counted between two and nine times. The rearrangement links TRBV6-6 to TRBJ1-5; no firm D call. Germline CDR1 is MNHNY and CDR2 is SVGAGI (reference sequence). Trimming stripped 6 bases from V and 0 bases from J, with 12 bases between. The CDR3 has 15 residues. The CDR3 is CASRPGEASNQPQHF. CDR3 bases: TGTGCCAGCAGACCGGGAGAGGCTAGCAATCAGCCCCAGCATTTT.

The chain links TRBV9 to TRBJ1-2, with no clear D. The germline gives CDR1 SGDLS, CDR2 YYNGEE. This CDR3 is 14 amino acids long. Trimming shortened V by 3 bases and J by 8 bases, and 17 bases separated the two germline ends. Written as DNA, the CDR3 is TGTGCCAGCAGCGGAGGCATTGGGCTTGCGGGCTACACCTTC. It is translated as CASSGGIGLAGYTF. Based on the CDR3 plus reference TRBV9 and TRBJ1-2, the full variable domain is DSGVTQTPKHLITATGQRVTLRCSPRSGDLSVYWYQQSLDQGLQFLIQYYNGEERAKGNILERFSAQQFPDLHSELNLSSLELGDSALYFCASSGGIGLAGYTFGSGTRLTVV.

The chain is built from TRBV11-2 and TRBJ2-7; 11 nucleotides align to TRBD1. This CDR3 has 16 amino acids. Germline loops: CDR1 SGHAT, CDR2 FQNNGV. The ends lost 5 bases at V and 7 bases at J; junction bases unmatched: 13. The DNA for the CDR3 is TGTGCCAGCAGCGCGAGGGACAGGGGGTTCGCAGGGGAGCAGTACTTC. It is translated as CASSARDRGFAGEQYF.

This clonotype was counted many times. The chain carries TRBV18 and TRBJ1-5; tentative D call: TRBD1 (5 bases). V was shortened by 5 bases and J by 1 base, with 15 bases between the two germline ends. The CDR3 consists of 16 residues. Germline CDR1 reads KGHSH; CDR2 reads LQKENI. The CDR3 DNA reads TGTGCCAGCTCAGTGGGGGGACCGGGGAGCAATCAGCCCCAGCATTTT. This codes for CASSVGGPGSNQPQHF.

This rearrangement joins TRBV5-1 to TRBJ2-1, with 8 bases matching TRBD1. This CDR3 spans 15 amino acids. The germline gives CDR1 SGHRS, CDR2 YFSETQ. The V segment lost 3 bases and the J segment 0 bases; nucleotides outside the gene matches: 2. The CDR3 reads CASSSTGGSYNEQFF. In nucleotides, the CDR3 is TGCGCCAGCAGCTCAACAGGGGGCTCCTACAATGAGCAGTTCTTC.

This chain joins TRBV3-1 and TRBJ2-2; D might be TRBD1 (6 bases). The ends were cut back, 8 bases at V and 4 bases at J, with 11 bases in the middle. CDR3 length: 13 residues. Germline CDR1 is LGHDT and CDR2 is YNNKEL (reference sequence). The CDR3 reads CASQGYATGELFF. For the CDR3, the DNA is TGTGCCAGCCAGGGGTACGCCACCGGGGAGCTGTTTTTT.

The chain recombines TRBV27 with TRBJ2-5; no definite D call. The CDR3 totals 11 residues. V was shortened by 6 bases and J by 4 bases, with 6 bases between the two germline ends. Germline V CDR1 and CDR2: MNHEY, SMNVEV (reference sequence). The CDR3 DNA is TGTGCCAGCAGCAAAGGAGAGACCCAGTACTTC. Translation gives CASSKGETQYF.

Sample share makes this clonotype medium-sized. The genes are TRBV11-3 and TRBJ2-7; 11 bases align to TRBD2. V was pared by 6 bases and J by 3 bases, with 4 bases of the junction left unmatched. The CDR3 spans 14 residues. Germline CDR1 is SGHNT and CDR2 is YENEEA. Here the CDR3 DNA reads TGTGCCAGCAGGGGGACTAGCGGTCTCTACGAGCAGTACTTC. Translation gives CASRGTSGLYEQYF.

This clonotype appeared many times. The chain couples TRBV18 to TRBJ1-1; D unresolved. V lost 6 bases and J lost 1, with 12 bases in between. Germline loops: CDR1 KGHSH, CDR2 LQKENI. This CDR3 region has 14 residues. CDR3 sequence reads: CASSPKTKNTEAFF. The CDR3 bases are TGTGCCAGCTCCCCAAAGACAAAGAACACTGAAGCTTTCTTT. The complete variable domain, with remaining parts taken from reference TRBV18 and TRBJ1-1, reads NAGVMQNPRHLVRRRGQEARLRCSPMKGHSHVYWYRQLPEEGLKFMVYLQKENIIDESGMPKERFSAEFPKEGPSILRIQQVVRGDSAAYFCASSPKTKNTEAFFGQGTRLTVV.

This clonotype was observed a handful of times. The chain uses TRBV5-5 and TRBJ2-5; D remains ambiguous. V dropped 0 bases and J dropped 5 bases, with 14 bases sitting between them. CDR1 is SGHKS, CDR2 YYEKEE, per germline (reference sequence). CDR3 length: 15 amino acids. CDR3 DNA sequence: TGTGCCAGCAGCTTGGGCCCCGGGTCTAAGGAGACCCAGTACTTC. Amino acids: CASSLGPGSKETQYF.

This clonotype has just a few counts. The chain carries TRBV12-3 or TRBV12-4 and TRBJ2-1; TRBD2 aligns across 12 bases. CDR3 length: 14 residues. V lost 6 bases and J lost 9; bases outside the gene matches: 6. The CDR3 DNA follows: TGTGCCAGCAGGACTAGCGGGGGTGCTCCTGAGCAGTTCTTC. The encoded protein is CASRTSGGAPEQFF.

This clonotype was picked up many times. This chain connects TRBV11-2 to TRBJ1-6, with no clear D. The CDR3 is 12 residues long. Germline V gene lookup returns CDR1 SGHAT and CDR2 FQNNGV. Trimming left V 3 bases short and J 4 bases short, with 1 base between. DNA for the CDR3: TGTGCCAGCAGCTTTTATAATTCACCCCTCCACTTT. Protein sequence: CASSFYNSPLHF.

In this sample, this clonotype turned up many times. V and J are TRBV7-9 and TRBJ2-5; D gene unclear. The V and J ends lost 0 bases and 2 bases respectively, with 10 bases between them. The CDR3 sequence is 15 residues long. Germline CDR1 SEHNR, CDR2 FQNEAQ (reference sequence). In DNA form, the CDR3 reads TGTGCCAGCAGCTTAGCGGTGGCTTTTCAAGAGACCCAGTACTTC. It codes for CASSLAVAFQETQYF.

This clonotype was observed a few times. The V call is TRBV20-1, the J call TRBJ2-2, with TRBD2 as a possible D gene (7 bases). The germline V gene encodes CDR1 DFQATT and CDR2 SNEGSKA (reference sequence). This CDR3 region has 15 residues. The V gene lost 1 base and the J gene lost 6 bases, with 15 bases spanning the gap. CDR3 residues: CSARAVGGDPGELFF. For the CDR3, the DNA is TGCAGTGCTAGAGCCGTAGGGGGGGATCCCGGGGAGCTGTTTTTT.

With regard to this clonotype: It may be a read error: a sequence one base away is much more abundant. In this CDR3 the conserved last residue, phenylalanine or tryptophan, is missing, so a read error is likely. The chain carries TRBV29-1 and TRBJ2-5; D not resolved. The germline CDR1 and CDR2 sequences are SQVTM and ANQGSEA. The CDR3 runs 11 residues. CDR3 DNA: TGCAGTACACAGTTCCAAGAGACCCAGTACTCC. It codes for CSTQFQETQYS.